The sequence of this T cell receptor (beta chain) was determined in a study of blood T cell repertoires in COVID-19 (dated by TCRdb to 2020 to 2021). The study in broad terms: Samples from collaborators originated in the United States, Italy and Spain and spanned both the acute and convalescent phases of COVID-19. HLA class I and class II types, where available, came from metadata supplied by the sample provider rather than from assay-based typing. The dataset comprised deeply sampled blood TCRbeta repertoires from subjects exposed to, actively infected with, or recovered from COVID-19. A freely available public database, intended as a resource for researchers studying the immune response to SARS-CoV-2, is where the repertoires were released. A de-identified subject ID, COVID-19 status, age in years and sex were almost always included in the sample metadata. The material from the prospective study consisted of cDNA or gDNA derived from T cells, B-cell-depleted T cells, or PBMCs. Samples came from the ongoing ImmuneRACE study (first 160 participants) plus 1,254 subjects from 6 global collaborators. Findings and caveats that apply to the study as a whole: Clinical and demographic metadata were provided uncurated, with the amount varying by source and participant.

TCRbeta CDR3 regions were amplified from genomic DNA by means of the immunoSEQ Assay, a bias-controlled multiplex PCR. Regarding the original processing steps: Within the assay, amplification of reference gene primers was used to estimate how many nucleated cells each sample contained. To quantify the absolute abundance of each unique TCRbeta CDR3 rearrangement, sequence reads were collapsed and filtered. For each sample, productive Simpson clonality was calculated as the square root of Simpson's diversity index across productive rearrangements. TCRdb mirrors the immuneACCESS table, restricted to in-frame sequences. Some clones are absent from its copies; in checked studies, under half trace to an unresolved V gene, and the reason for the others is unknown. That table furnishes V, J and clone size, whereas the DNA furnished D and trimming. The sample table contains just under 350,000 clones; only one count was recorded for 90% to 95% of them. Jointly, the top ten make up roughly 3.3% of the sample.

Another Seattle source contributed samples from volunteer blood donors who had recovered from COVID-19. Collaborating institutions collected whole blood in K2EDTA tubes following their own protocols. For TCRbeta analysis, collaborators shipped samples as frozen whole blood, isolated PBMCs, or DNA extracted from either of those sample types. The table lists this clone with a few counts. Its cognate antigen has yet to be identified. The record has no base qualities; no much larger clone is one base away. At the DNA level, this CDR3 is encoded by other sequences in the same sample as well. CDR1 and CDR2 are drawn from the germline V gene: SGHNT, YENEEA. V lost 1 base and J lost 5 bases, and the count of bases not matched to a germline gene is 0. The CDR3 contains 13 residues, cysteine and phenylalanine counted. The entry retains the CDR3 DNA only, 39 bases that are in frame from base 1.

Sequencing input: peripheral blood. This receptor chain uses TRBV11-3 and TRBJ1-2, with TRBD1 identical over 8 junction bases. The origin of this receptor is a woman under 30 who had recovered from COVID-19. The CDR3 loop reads CASSLGQGYGYTF. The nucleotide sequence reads TGTGCCAGCAGCTTAGGACAGGGGTATGGCTACACCTTC.